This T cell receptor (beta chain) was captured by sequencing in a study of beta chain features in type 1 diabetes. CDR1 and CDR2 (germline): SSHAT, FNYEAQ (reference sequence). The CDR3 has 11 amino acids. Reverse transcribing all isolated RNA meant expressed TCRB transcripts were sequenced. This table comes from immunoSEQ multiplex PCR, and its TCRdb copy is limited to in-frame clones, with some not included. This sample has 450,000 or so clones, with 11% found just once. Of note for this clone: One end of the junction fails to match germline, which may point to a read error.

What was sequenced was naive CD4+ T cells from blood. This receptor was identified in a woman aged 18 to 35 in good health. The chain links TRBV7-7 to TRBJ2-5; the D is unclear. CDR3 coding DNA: TGTGCTAGCAGCAGACAAGAGACCCAGTACTTC. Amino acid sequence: CASSRQETQYF.